The rows below give T cell receptor beta chains drawn from one sample of a study of cytomegalovirus exposure and HLA in healthy donors. TCRdb's table, derived via immunoSEQ multiplex PCR, lists solely in-frame clones and lacks some. This sample yields tens of thousands of clones, of which about three quarters are seen a single time; approximately 2.7% belongs to the top ten. The sequenced sample was PBMCs. These receptors were taken from a male donor in good health and CMV-seropositive. CDR3s include the opening cysteine and the closing phenylalanine or tryptophan. Where a row states a size, it is once, few, many or the class of an expanded clone; other rows omit it.

J gene	V gene	clone size	CDR3 protein
TRBJ1-2	TRBV28	medium-sized	CASSPRGRVSYGYTF
TRBJ2-6	TRBV7-9	NA	CASSSLISISGANVLTF
TRBJ2-5	TRBV10-1	NA	CASRLAGRETQYF
TRBJ2-7	TRBV9	NA	CASSEGQSYEQYF
TRBJ2-6	TRBV9	once	CASSVGIMGQGSGANVLTF
TRBJ2-2	TRBV6-1	NA	CASSASPAAAGELFF
TRBJ2-3	TRBV10-3	NA	CAISDRRGLSSTDTQYF
TRBJ2-7	TRBV10-3	NA	CAISGRTGVRYEQYF
TRBJ2-7	TRBV7-2	NA	CASSPGTPPYEQYF
TRBJ2-6	TRBV15	NA	CATSRDFGGAGANVLTF
TRBJ2-5	TRBV27	NA	CASRRPKTQYF
TRBJ2-1	TRBV29-1	NA	CSVDLGQGFGKFF
TRBJ2-5	TRBV15	once	CATSKGGLAPSETQYF
TRBJ2-5	TRBV4-1	few	CASSRLDREGETQYF
TRBJ1-1	TRBV28	NA	CASSPRTNRQGAYMNTEAFF
TRBJ1-4	TRBV4-1	once	CASSQADRRNEKLFF
TRBJ2-7	TRBV2	NA	CASSDPAGGKPYEQYF
TRBJ2-5	TRBV30	NA	CAWSGRGRETQYF
TRBJ1-2	TRBV6-1	NA	CASSEGTASYGYTF
TRBJ2-1	TRBV7-2	NA	CASSFSRDEQFF
TRBJ2-7	TRBV5-6	NA	CASGGRGRVYEQYF
TRBJ2-7	TRBV15	few	CATSKALGDEQYF
TRBJ2-7	TRBV6-6	NA	CASSYGGYYEQYF
TRBJ2-7	TRBV11-2	NA	CASSLVGGQRTYEQYF
TRBJ2-7	TRBV6-1	NA	CASSRGREYEQYF